This T cell receptor (beta chain) originates from a study of T cells in Graves' hyperthyroidism and ophthalmopathy. The CDR3 has 11 amino acids. Germline V gives CDR1 SGHVS, CDR2 FQNEAQ. V was clipped by 0 bases and J by 5 bases, with 2 bases between them. This clonotype was seen a handful of times. RNA transcripts gave rise to amplified TCR beta CDR3 regions. An initial round of RT-PCR targeting the TCR CDR3 relied on the HTBI primer set. TCRdb redid the calling of the multiplex PCR reads with MiXCR, one entry per CDR3 protein. The table has 600,000 to 700,000 distinct CDR3 sequences, approximately 42% seen once.

This clonotype was obtained from an adult man with Graves' disease, either hyperthyroidism or ophthalmopathy (not recorded which). The chain joins TRBV7-8 to TRBJ2-7; D is undetermined. The sequenced sample consisted of peripheral blood or thyroid tissue (not recorded which). The CDR3 coding sequence is TGTGCCAGCAGCTTAGCCCACGAGCAGTACTTC. The encoded protein is CASSLAHEQYF.